Listed here are 10 T cell receptor beta chains from one sample, sequenced in a study of blood T cells in healthy people across ages. A second PCR of 7 to 11 cycles used a sample-barcoded 5' primer and a J-beta primer mix. TCRdb analysed the 5' RACE reads with MiXCR anew, one entry per CDR3 protein. The repertoire holds 450,000 to 650,000 distinct CDR3 sequences, around 24% seen once, with 7.5% to 9% in the top ten. These records were also assigned to another study, of T cells of mothers and their children.

Source material: blood. Receptor source: a boy younger than 18 in good health.

The chain links TRBV7-2 to TRBJ2-7; 11 positions agree with TRBD1. The CDR3 loop spans 15 amino acids. J gave up 3 bases and V 5 bases, and 6 bases lay outside the gene matches. Per the germline V gene, CDR1 is SGHTA and CDR2 is FQGNSA. The CDR3 coding sequence is TGTGCCAGCAGCCCAGGGACAGGGGGGCTCTACGAGCAGTACTTC. It translates to CASSPGTGGLYEQYF.

The chain employs TRBV7-8 and TRBJ1-2; D perhaps matches TRBD1 (6 bases). The ends were cut back, 1 base at V and 5 bases at J, with 14 bases in the middle. The germline CDR1 and CDR2 sequences are SGHVS and FQNEAQ. CDR3 length: 15 residues. The CDR3, as DNA: TGTGCCAGCAGCTTAGGGAGGGGGGTGTGGTATGGCTACACCTTC. This gives the protein CASSLGRGVWYGYTF.

This sequence joins TRBV4-1 and TRBJ1-4; D perhaps matches TRBD1 (5 bases). CDR1 and CDR2 from the germline V gene are MGHRA and YSYEKL. Trimming took 0 bases from V and 0 from J, leaving 11 bases between them. The CDR3 sequence is 17 residues long. CDR3 residues: CASSQDPGAATNEKLFF. The CDR3 DNA reads TGCGCCAGCAGCCAAGACCCCGGGGCGGCAACTAATGAAAAACTGTTTTTT.

The rearrangement links TRBV20-1 to TRBJ2-1, with D tentatively TRBD1 (5 bases). Germline V gene data show CDR1 as DFQATT and CDR2 as SNEGSKA (reference sequence). The V gene lost 0 bases and the J gene lost 10 bases, with 7 bases spanning the gap. The CDR3 covers 11 residues. The CDR3 DNA follows: TGCAGTGCTAGAGATGGGGCCGAGCAGTTCTTC. This encodes CSARDGAEQFF.

This clonotype was seen a few times. V and J are TRBV5-6 and TRBJ1-1, with D possibly being TRBD1 (6 bases). Trimming took 8 bases from V and 6 from J, leaving 23 bases between them. The V gene's germline CDR1 is SGHDT and CDR2 YYEEEE. The CDR3 totals 15 residues. Here the CDR3 reads CASGPLDGRGAEAFF. The CDR3 DNA reads as TGTGCCAGTGGCCCCTTAGATGGTAGGGGGGCTGAAGCTTTCTTT.

The chain uses TRBV25-1 and TRBJ2-1, with D perhaps assigned TRBD1 or TRBD2 (5 bases each). The J call is in doubt because the DNA end fits TRBJ2-5 better. The CDR3 runs 13 residues. CDR1 is MGHDK and CDR2 is SYGVNS in the germline V gene. The CDR3 protein is CASSEYGGETQYF. Here the CDR3 DNA reads TGTGCCAGCAGTGAATATGGGGGAGAGACCCAGTACTTC.

The chain is built from TRBV4-3 and TRBJ1-2; 7 nucleotides agree with TRBD1. The length of the CDR3 is 17 residues. The V segment lost 0 bases and the J segment 4 bases; nucleotides outside the gene matches: 11. Germline CDR1 is LGHNA and CDR2 is YSLEER. CDR3 sequence (DNA): TGCGCCAGCAGCCAAGATGGGAAGGGGGCTACATTCTATGGCTACACCTTC. Its translation is CASSQDGKGATFYGYTF.

This clonotype was seen a handful of times. This chain uses TRBV27 with TRBJ2-3, with D tentatively TRBD2 (6 bases). V was cut by 3 bases and J by 6 bases, with 10 bases left in between. This CDR3 is 13 amino acids long. Germline V gives CDR1 MNHEY, CDR2 SMNVEV (reference sequence). CDR3 amino acids: CASSFSAGDTQYF. CDR3 DNA: TGTGCCAGCAGTTTTTCAGCGGGTGATACGCAGTATTTT.

The chain recombines TRBV29-1 with TRBJ2-5; weak D call: TRBD2 (6 bases). The V and J ends lost 7 bases and 2 bases respectively, with 11 bases between them. CDR1 and CDR2 (germline): SQVTM, ANQGSEA. The CDR3 length is 12 residues. The CDR3 loop reads CSGGTPQETQYF. CDR3 nucleotide sequence: TGCAGCGGGGGGACTCCACAAGAGACCCAGTACTTC.

V and J are TRBV7-9 and TRBJ2-1; no firm D call. Germline CDR1 is SEHNR and CDR2 is FQNEAQ (reference sequence). This CDR3 spans 13 amino acids. The germline V and J ends were trimmed by 3 bases and 6 bases, with 9 bases remaining between them. The CDR3 DNA reads as TGTGCCAGCAGCTTCGGAACTCCCAATGAGCAGTTCTTC. Its translation: CASSFGTPNEQFF.